Below, 20 T cell receptor beta chains from the same sample are listed, as sequenced in a study of PD-1 blockade in classical Hodgkin lymphoma. The repertoire was sequenced with immunoSEQ multiplex PCR; TCRdb's copy has only in-frame clones and lacks some. The profile shows 25,000 to 35,000 clones, around 85% of them singletons. Time point meaning: cycle 4 day 1 (C4D1), after 5 to 7 weeks of nivolumab. Exposure to brentuximab vedotin varied, and each patient had relapsed following autologous stem cell transplantation. Investigators isolated CD4+ T cells from thawed PBMCs through magnetic negative selection. The input for sequencing was CD4+ T cells from blood, taken before the fourth cycle of nivolumab. These receptors all come from a human donor with classical Hodgkin lymphoma.

The J gene is TRBJ2-1, the V gene TRBV2, with D maybe TRBD2 (5 bases). The germline CDR1 and CDR2 sequences are SNHLY and FYNNEI. V lost 1 base to trimming and J lost 1 base, with 17 bases between them. This CDR3 is built from 18 residues. The CDR3 nucleotides read TGTGCCAGCAGTGAAGGCGACCCAAGAGCGGCGTCCTACAATGAGCAGTTCTTC. It is translated as CASSEGDPRAASYNEQFF.

The chain employs TRBV2 and TRBJ2-7, with D possibly matching TRBD2 (5 bases). Trimming took 6 bases from V and 5 from J, leaving 8 bases between them. The CDR3 spans 11 residues. Looked up from germline, CDR1 is SNHLY and CDR2 is FYNNEI. CDR3 sequence (DNA): TGTGCCAGCAGAACTAGAGACGAGCAGTACTTC. The encoded protein is CASRTRDEQYF.

V usage is TRBV9 and J usage is TRBJ2-5; 15 bases align to TRBD2. The CDR3 sequence is 16 residues long. The germline V gene encodes CDR1 SGDLS and CDR2 YYNGEE. Trimming removed 3 bases from V and 5 bases from J; junction bases left unmatched: 5. The CDR3, as DNA: TGTGCCAGCAGCGCCCGGACTAGCGGGAGGGAGGAGACCCAGTACTTC. This translates into CASSARTSGREETQYF.

This sequence joins TRBV7-2 and TRBJ2-1; no clear D. With 5 bases removed from V and 3 bases from J, the gap between germline ends came to 14 bases. In germline, CDR1 is SGHTA, CDR2 FQGNSA. The CDR3 is 15 amino acids. The DNA for the CDR3 is TGTGCCAGCAGCCGAGAGGCCCTTAACTACAATGAGCAGTTCTTC. Amino acid sequence: CASSREALNYNEQFF. Together with reference TRBV7-2 and TRBJ2-1, the CDR3 gives the full variable domain: GAGVSQSPSNKVTEKGKDVELRCDPISGHTALYWYRQSLGQGLEFLIYFQGNSAPDKSGLPSDRFSAERTGGSVSTLTIQRTQQEDSAVYLCASSREALNYNEQFFGPGTRLTVL.

This chain connects TRBV2 to TRBJ2-1; TRBD1 agrees at 9 bases. J lost 7 bases, V lost 6 bases, and 7 bases had no gene match. Germline CDR1 reads SNHLY; CDR2 reads FYNNEI. This CDR3 is 14 amino acids long. The CDR3 sequence: CASRVGTGRNEQFF. DNA of the CDR3: TGTGCCAGCAGAGTGGGGACAGGGCGGAATGAGCAGTTCTTC.

This chain links TRBV5-1 with TRBJ2-3, with D unresolved. The CDR3 consists of 14 residues. V was trimmed by 6 bases and J by 1 base, leaving 12 bases between them. In germline, CDR1 is SGHRS, CDR2 YFSETQ. CDR3 residues: CASTSDRGTDTQYF. The CDR3 DNA sequence: TGCGCCAGCACCTCCGACCGGGGCACAGATACGCAGTATTTT.

J is TRBJ2-5 and V is TRBV6-4, with 9 bases lining up with TRBD2. The CDR3 is made up of 17 amino acids. The V and J ends lost 1 base and 4 bases, in that order; junction bases with no gene match: 10. Germline V gene lookup returns CDR1 MRHNA and CDR2 SNTAGT. In DNA form, the CDR3 reads TGTGCCAGCAGTGACTACCCTTCGCGGGAGGGAGGAGAGACCCAGTACTTC. Translation gives CASSDYPSREGGETQYF.

The rearrangement joins TRBV27 to TRBJ2-7; possibly TRBD1 or TRBD2 for D (5 bases each). The germline V and J ends were trimmed by 10 bases and 4 bases, with 17 bases remaining between them. The CDR3 totals 13 residues. Germline values: CDR1 MNHEY, CDR2 SMNVEV (reference sequence). The CDR3 protein is CATGASQQYEQYF. CDR3 bases: TGTGCCACCGGGGCCAGTCAGCAATACGAGCAGTACTTC.

The rearrangement joins TRBV27 to TRBJ2-1; D might be TRBD1 (6 bases). V dropped 7 bases and J dropped 7 bases, with 20 bases sitting between them. The CDR3 covers 15 residues. Germline values: CDR1 MNHEY, CDR2 SMNVEV (reference sequence). The CDR3 is CASIPYGGERNEQFF. For the CDR3, the DNA is TGTGCCAGCATCCCTTATGGGGGCGAGAGGAATGAGCAGTTCTTC.

In this sample, this clone turned up a few times. This sequence joins TRBV6-6 and TRBJ2-7; 9 bases map to TRBD2. The germline V gene encodes CDR1 MNHNY and CDR2 SVGAGI (reference sequence). This CDR3 has 15 residues. V trimming: 6 bases; J trimming: 3 bases; junction bases outside the gene matches: 9. The CDR3 nucleotides read TGTGCCAGCAGAAGTAGCGGGGGTAGTTACTACGAGCAGTACTTC. Protein product: CASRSSGGSYYEQYF.

In its sample, this clone was seen a few times. V and J are TRBV10-1 and TRBJ2-3, with no clear D. The germline V and J ends were trimmed by 5 bases and 3 bases, with 6 bases remaining between them. The CDR3 loop spans 12 amino acids. The germline V gene has CDR1 WNHNN and CDR2 SYGVQD (reference sequence). DNA for the CDR3: TGCGCCAGCAGTTCAAGTACAGATACGCAGTATTTT. This translates into CASSSSTDTQYF.

This clone was recorded a few times. The genes are TRBV29-1 and TRBJ1-1; TRBD1 might be the D (5 bases). This CDR3 is 13 amino acids long. The ends were cut back, 1 base at V and 5 bases at J, with 11 bases in the middle. Germline V gene sequence: CDR1 SQVTM, CDR2 ANQGSEA. CDR3 DNA: TGCAGCGTTGAAGGGCGGGGGGGAACTGAAGCTTTCTTT. It codes for CSVEGRGGTEAFF.

In its sample, this clone was seen a few times. The rearrangement links TRBV14 to TRBJ1-1; D gene uncertain. The CDR3 contains 14 residues. Trimming left V 5 bases short and J 1 base short, with 11 bases between. From germline, CDR1 is SGHDN and CDR2 FVKESK. The CDR3 DNA follows: TGTGCCAGCAGCGTCTGGCAATCGAACACTGAAGCTTTCTTT. It specifies CASSVWQSNTEAFF.

The table lists this clone with a few counts. The CDR3 sequence: CASSPGVSGNTIYF. In DNA form, the CDR3 reads TGTGCCAGTAGTCCGGGAGTCTCTGGAAACACCATATATTTT. The V call is TRBV19, the J call TRBJ1-3, with D unclear. The V end lost 5 bases, the J end lost 0 bases, and 8 bases lay between the germline ends. The germline CDR1 and CDR2 sequences are LNHDA and SQIVND (reference sequence). The CDR3 is made up of 14 amino acids.

The chain has TRBV28 and TRBJ2-7, with 11 bases identical to TRBD2. With 3 bases clipped from V and 1 base from J, the junction kept 14 bases outside the gene matches. This CDR3 is built from 19 residues. Germline lookup yields CDR1 MDHEN and CDR2 SYDVKM. The CDR3 nucleotides are TGTGCCAGCAGTTTTCTATACCCAGCGACTAGCGGGAAGTCCTACGAGCAGTACTTC. It is translated as CASSFLYPATSGKSYEQYF.

This chain joins TRBV6-5 and TRBJ2-5; TRBD2 aligns across 10 bases. This CDR3 is 15 amino acids long. The V gene end was trimmed by 5 bases and the J gene end by 11 bases; junction bases not matched to a gene: 14. CDR1 MNHEY and CDR2 SVGAGI come from the germline V gene. The CDR3 nucleotides read TGTGCCAGCAGTCCTGTCTCGAGCGGGAGGGGTCGGCAGTACTTC. Its protein product is CASSPVSSGRGRQYF.

The chain employs TRBV11-2 and TRBJ2-7; D is possibly TRBD1 or TRBD2 (6 bases each). CDR3 size: 14 residues. The germline CDR1 and CDR2 sequences are SGHAT and FQNNGV. The V end was cut by 8 bases, the J end by 5 bases, with 19 bases between. The DNA of the CDR3 is TGTGCCAGCGGCGGCGGAGGGGGGTGGGACGAGCAGTACTTC. This codes for CASGGGGGWDEQYF.

The CDR3 loop reads CSVCHRELADTQYF. DNA for the CDR3: TGCAGCGTTTGCCACAGGGAATTAGCAGATACGCAGTATTTT. This chain joins TRBV29-1 and TRBJ2-3; D is perhaps TRBD1 (6 bases). This CDR3 has 14 residues. Germline V gene lookup returns CDR1 SQVTM and CDR2 ANQGSEA. V was trimmed by 5 bases and J by 4 bases, leaving 16 bases between them.

The rearrangement uses TRBV2 and TRBJ2-5, with TRBD1 matching 7 bases. CDR1 SNHLY and CDR2 FYNNEI come from the germline V gene. The CDR3 runs to 15 residues. With 6 bases clipped from V and 4 bases from J, the junction kept 11 bases outside the gene matches. CDR3 bases: TGTGCCAGCAGGCTCCTTAGACAGGGTGGAGAGACCCAGTACTTC. Encoded protein: CASRLLRQGGETQYF.

This chain links TRBV6-5 with TRBJ1-6, with 9 nucleotides matching TRBD1. CDR1 is MNHEY and CDR2 is SVGAGI in the germline V gene. The ends lost 0 bases at V and 8 bases at J; junction bases unmatched: 2. This CDR3 is built from 15 residues. CDR3 sequence: CASSYSGQGDSPLHF. The CDR3, as DNA: TGTGCCAGCAGTTACTCGGGACAGGGTGATTCACCCCTCCACTTT.